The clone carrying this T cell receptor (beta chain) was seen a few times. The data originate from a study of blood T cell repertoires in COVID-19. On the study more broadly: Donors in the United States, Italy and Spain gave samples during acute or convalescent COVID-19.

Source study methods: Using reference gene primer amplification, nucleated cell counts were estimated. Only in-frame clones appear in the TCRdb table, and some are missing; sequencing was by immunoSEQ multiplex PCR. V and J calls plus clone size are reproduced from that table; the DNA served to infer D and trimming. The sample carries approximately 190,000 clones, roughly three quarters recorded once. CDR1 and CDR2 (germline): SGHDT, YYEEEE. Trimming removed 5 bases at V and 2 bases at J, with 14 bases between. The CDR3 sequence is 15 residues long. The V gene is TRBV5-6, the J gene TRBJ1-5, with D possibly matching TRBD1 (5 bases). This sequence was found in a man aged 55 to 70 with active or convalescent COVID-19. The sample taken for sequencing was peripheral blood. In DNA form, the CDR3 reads TGTGCCAGCAGACGGGGGATGGGGGGCAATCAGCCCCAGCATTTT. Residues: CASRRGMGGNQPQHF.